A selection of T cell receptor beta chains follows, all from one sample in a study of beta chain features in type 1 diabetes. Sequenced by immunoSEQ multiplex PCR; TCRdb stores in-frame clones only, minus some. Of 120,000 to 150,000 clones listed, about 12% were seen once; the top ten hold roughly 1.4%. Sequenced input: central memory CD4+ T cells from blood. The receptors were gathered from a man aged 18 to 30 with type 1 diabetes. The CDR3 runs from the conserved cysteine through the conserved F or W. D genes are given only for firm matches. Size is omitted from some rows. Given values are once, few, many or a class for expanded clones.

d_call,clone_size,j_call,v_call,cdr3_nt,cdr3_aa
TRBD2,few,TRBJ2-5,TRBV5-4,TGTGCCAGCAGCCCGCCGGGGGGGTTTCAAGAGACCCAGTACTTC,CASSPPGGFQETQYF
.,many,TRBJ2-4,TRBV29-1,TGCAGCGTTGAAGGGGCGACTCAAAACATTCAGTACTTC,CSVEGATQNIQYF
TRBD1,.,TRBJ2-5,TRBV10-3,TGTGCCATCAGTGAGTCCAGGGGGAAAGAGACCCAGTACTTC,CAISESRGKETQYF
.,few,TRBJ1-1,TRBV14,TGTGCCAGCAGCCAACGGGCCATAAACACTGAAGCTTTCTTT,CASSQRAINTEAFF
TRBD2,few,TRBJ2-5,TRBV7-7,TGTGCTAGCAGCTCTAGCGGGGGAAATCAAGAGACCCAGTACTTC,CASSSSGGNQETQYF
.,.,TRBJ1-2,TRBV28,TGTGCCAGCAGCACGCAGGGTAGAGGCTACACCTTC,CASSTQGRGYTF
.,many,TRBJ1-2,TRBV2,TGTGCCAGCAAATCTCGGGGGTTGGGATATGGCTACACCTTC,CASKSRGLGYGYTF
TRBD2,few,TRBJ2-3,TRBV4-2,TGTGCCAGCAGCCAACTAGCGGGGGTACAATTGAGTGATACGCAGTATTTT,CASSQLAGVQLSDTQYF
.,.,TRBJ2-1,TRBV18,TGTGCCAGCTCACCACCTCGCACAGGGCAGAACAATGAGCAGTTCTTC,CASSPPRTGQNNEQFF
TRBD1,few,TRBJ1-1,TRBV29-1,TGCAGCGTCCCAGGACAGGGGAACACTGAAGCTTTCTTT,CSVPGQGNTEAFF
TRBD2,many,TRBJ2-7,TRBV25-1,TGTGCCAGCAGTCGTAGCGGGGGATACGAGCAGTACTTC,CASSRSGGYEQYF
TRBD1,.,TRBJ2-1,TRBV2,TGTGCCAGCAGTTTGATAACAGGGGGGGAGCAGTTCTTC,CASSLITGGEQFF
.,many,TRBJ2-7,TRBV28,TGTGCCAGCAGTTTATCCCGGGGTTTACAGTACTTC,CASSLSRGLQYF
.,.,TRBJ2-7,TRBV15,TGTGCCACCAGCAGAGATACGGGCTACGAGCAGTACTTC,CATSRDTGYEQYF
.,.,TRBJ2-5,TRBV5-1,TGCGCCAGCAGCTTGGGCGGGGGCACTCAAGAGACCCAGTACTTC,CASSLGGGTQETQYF
.,few,TRBJ1-1,TRBV5-6,TGTGCCAGCAGCTTGGACCCGAGCACTGAAGCTTTCTTT,CASSLDPSTEAFF
.,few,TRBJ1-6,TRBV7-9,TGTGCCAGCAGCCGGCGTTCCGGGTCCGACATTAATTCACCCCTCCACTTT,CASSRRSGSDINSPLHF
TRBD1,few,TRBJ2-5,TRBV5-6,TGTGCCAGCAGCGGGACAGGAACTCAAGAGACCCAGTACTTC,CASSGTGTQETQYF
.,.,TRBJ1-2,TRBV9,TGTGCCAGCAGCTTAGGTTCGGGGAACGGCTACACCTTC,CASSLGSGNGYTF